Reported below is one T cell receptor (beta chain). The antigen is unknown. This entry comes from a study of T cell responses to AZD1222 COVID-19 vaccine. Study-wide results and limits: Possibly, clonal diversity was underestimated; donors were largely white British and included more females. Spike-spanning, vaccine-associated CD4 TCRs were dominant at 160-218 and 743-854. None of the repertoires were sampled until the peak T cell response had passed.

Profiling relied on immunoSEQ multiplex PCR, and the TCRdb table lists in-frame clones only, not all of them. The sample includes 95,000 to 110,000 clones, roughly 85% seen only once; the top ten take about 5%. Analysis merged second doses at about 4 or about 12 weeks. Trimming shortened V by 2 bases and J by 0 bases, and 12 bases separated the two germline ends. The length of the CDR3 is 16 residues. Looked up from germline, CDR1 is SGHKS and CDR2 is YYEKEE (reference sequence). This TCR derives from an adult who received the AZD1222 COVID-19 vaccine. Sequenced here: peripheral blood, sampled 28 days after the second AZD1222 dose. The chain recombines TRBV5-5 with TRBJ1-3; D is undetermined. CDR3 bases: TGTGCCAGCAGCTTCGCACAGCCGCTCTCTGGAAACACCATATATTTT. This codes for CASSFAQPLSGNTIYF.